This T cell receptor beta chain was recovered during a study of a mutant IDH1 vaccine in newly diagnosed glioma. Libraries were prepared by immunoSEQ multiplex PCR; TCRdb keeps only in-frame clonotypes and omits some of them. The table includes 99,000 or so clones, about 87% detected once. The CDR3 loop spans 17 amino acids. Germline V CDR1 and CDR2: LGHNA, YNFKEQ. The V gene lost 4 bases and the J gene lost 1 base, with 14 bases spanning the gap. This sample's time point: baseline, week 1 (first vaccination visit). Treatment: pre-vaccination baseline after standard-of-care therapy. The source was PBMCs, collected from a glioma patient treated with radiotherapy, temozolomide or both. V usage is TRBV4-2 and J usage is TRBJ2-6; the D gene is possibly TRBD1 (6 bases). This TCR derives from a woman aged 50 to 60 with glioma. The CDR3 bases are TGTGCCAGCAGCCCAAATCCACAGGGTTCTGGGGCCAACGTCCTGACTTTC. Amino acid sequence: CASSPNPQGSGANVLTF.